This TCR beta chain derives from a study of tumor-infiltrating lymphocytes in primary liver carcinoma listed by TCRdb under 2017. About the investigation overall: The five patients, three men and two women aged 30 to 69 years, had hepatocellular carcinoma (four) or combined HCC and intrahepatic cholangiocarcinoma (one). Tumors of the five patients were stage T1-T3 N0M0 with maximum diameters of roughly 4.2 to 11 cm. Each sample produced about 3.5 to 7.5 million productive TCRbeta reads, and read depth showed no significant difference between tissue types. Across five regions of each liver tumor, along with adjacent normal tissue and blood, the study brought together TCRbeta repertoire sequencing, expression microarrays and whole-exome sequencing. A total of 35 specimens from 5 patients went through TCRbeta repertoire sequencing, namely 25 tumor regions, 5 adjacent noncancerous liver tissues and 5 peripheral blood samples. Repertoires from technical replicates were highly reproducible, with mean shared-clone rates near 0.89 and correlation coefficients above 0.98. Study-wide conclusions, independent of this receptor: Only the TCR beta chain was sequenced, so true repertoire diversity is likely underestimated because unpaired alpha chains were not captured. Repertoire overlap was higher between tumor regions (mean about 35%) than tumor-adjacent (17%) or tumor-blood (roughly 14%) pairs, consistent with antigen-driven expansion. The top 250 clones made up a significantly larger repertoire fraction in tumors than in blood (p = 0.039). The study included only four to six patients, and the authors note findings should be validated in a larger study. Comparison of CD4+ and CD8+ T cell repertoires was precluded by the use of bulk unsorted samples.

Total RNA and DNA were co-extracted from roughly 20-30 mg of bulk tissue with the AllPrep DNA/RNA mini kit, without cell sorting. Between November 2015 and March 2016, roughly five patients in China with histopathologically diagnosed primary liver carcinoma had surgical resection. At the time of sampling, the patients had chronic HBV infection and had not received any treatment. Fresh tumor and adjacent tissue pieces were bisected, with one half stored in RNAlater at -80 degrees C and the other half sent for histology. The CDR3 length equals 13 residues, ends included. Kept here is only the CDR3 DNA, which spans 39 bases and is read in frame from base 1. The germline V gene gives CDR1 as MGHDK and CDR2 as SYGVNS. For this clonotype: Its specific antigen is unknown. The missing conserved phenylalanine or tryptophan at the end of this CDR3 makes a read error likely.

TCRbeta-specific cDNA was reverse-transcribed from about 520 ng total RNA using a constant-region primer and ProtoScript II reverse transcriptase. The TCRbeta libraries were prepared through three rounds of nested multiplex PCR following a slightly modified ARM-PCR procedure. Each of the first two PCR rounds ran for approximately 10 cycles using multiplex TRBV1-TRBV30 forward primers together with a Cbeta reverse primer. Sample barcodes and Illumina adapters were added in a final 25-cycle PCR with Deep VentR polymerase. Before sequencing, amplicons of 200-500 bp were gel-purified using a QIAquick gel extraction kit. TCRbeta amplicons were sequenced on an Illumina HiSeq 2500 with 250-bp paired-end reads. On the study's bioinformatics: To recover full CDR3 sequences, reads were quality-trimmed using Trimmomatic v0.33 and paired reads were then merged using FLASH v1.2.11. V, D and J germline segments were assigned to the rearranged TCRbeta sequences using MiGEC v1.2.1b. Clonotype statistics and Shannon-Wiener diversity indices were computed with VDJtools v1.0.0. To cut down on sampling bias, every analysis after diversity analysis relied on just the 250 most abundant clonotypes from each sample. TCRdb's own reprocessing of the public reads used fastp at Q25 and MiXCR and kept productive beta chains. Rows with a matching CDR3 protein are joined into one entry that keeps the most common DNA and genes. The V and J calls were not made by the authors but by TCRdb's processing. The sample profile shows about 120,000 distinct CDR3 sequences; approximately 68% of them were found once. The ten largest clones take up 8% to 9% of the sample.

Recombination connected TRBV25-1 to TRBJ1-6, with 9 bases matching TRBD1. The clonotype was recovered from a woman aged 55-70 years with primary liver carcinoma and hepatitis B virus infection. The sample taken for sequencing was tumor-adjacent normal liver tissue. This receptor has the CDR3 CASSGTGNSPLHC. In nucleotides, the sequence is TGTGCCAGTAGTGGGACAGGGAATTCACCCCTCCACTGT.